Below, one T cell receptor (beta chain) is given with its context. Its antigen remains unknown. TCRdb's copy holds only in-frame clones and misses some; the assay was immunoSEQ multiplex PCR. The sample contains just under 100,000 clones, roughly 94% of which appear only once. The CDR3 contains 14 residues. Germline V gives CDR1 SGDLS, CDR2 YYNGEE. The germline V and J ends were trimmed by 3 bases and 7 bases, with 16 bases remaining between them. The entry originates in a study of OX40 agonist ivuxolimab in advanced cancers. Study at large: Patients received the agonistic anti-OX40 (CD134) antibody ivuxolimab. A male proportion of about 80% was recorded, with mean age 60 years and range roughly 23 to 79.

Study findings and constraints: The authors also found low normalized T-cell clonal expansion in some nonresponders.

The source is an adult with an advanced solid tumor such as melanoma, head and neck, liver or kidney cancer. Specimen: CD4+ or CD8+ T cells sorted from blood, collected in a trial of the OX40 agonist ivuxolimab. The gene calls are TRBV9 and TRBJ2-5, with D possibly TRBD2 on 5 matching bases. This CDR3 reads CASSARGNTGTQYF. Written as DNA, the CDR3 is TGTGCCAGCAGCGCCCGGGGTAATACGGGGACCCAGTACTTC.